The next 15 T cell receptor beta chains were all read from a single sample in a study of blood T cell repertoires in COVID-19 (dated by TCRdb to the early 2020s). Library preparation used the immunoSEQ multiplex PCR assay. This immuneACCESS table, as held by TCRdb, lists in-frame sequences with V and J called but not all clones. Of the missing ones, under half trace to an unresolved V gene in checked studies; the others have no known cause. Here the sample has 140,000 to 150,000 clones; about 80% occur a single time. Approximately 3.5% of the sample belongs to the ten largest clones. The sequenced sample consisted of peripheral blood. The receptors come from a man aged 65-85 years who had recovered from COVID-19.

This sequence joins TRBV7-9 and TRBJ2-5, with 9 bases aligning to TRBD1. This CDR3 contains 14 residues. V trimming: 5 bases; J trimming: 5 bases; junction bases outside the gene matches: 6. CDR1 SEHNR and CDR2 FQNEAQ come from the germline V gene (reference sequence). The CDR3, as DNA: TGTGCCAGCAGCCCCGGGACAGGGTACGAGACCCAGTACTTC. Residues: CASSPGTGYETQYF.

The sample holds a few counts of this clone. The chain employs TRBV3-1 (or the pseudogene TRBV3-2) and TRBJ1-2, with D possibly matching TRBD1 (5 bases). This CDR3 spans 14 amino acids. Germline-derived CDR1 and CDR2 are LGHDT and YNNKEL (reference sequence). V was clipped by 1 base and J by 5 bases, with 11 bases between them. The CDR3 here is CASSQGGRVYGYTF. CDR3 in DNA: TGTGCCAGCAGCCAAGGAGGCAGGGTTTATGGCTACACCTTC.

The genes are TRBV21-1 and TRBJ2-3; the table's D call TRBD2 went unverified against the DNA. TRBV21-1 is an annotated pseudogene. The CDR3 spans 22 residues. Here the CDR3 DNA reads TGTGCCAGCAGCAAGGGCCTAAAGGGACCGACTAGCGGGCCCAAAGGCACAGATACGCAGTATTTT. Its protein is CASSKGLKGPTSGPKGTDTQYF.

The rearrangement joins TRBV7-9 to TRBJ2-7; a possible D gene is TRBD2 (5 bases). Germline CDR1 reads SEHNR; CDR2 reads FQNEAQ (reference sequence). The CDR3 contains 14 residues. Trimming removed 1 base from V and 3 bases from J, with 10 bases in between. The CDR3 DNA reads as TGTGCCAGCAGCTTAGGCCCGGGAATCTACGAGCAGTACTTC. Its translation is CASSLGPGIYEQYF.

In its sample, this clone was seen once. This rearrangement joins TRBV10-2 to TRBJ1-5; the D is unclear. The germline V and J ends were trimmed by 3 bases and 0 bases, with 3 bases remaining between them. CDR3 length: 13 amino acids. Germline V CDR1 and CDR2: WSHSY, SAAADI. This chain's CDR3 is CASSDGSNQPQHF. The CDR3 DNA reads TGCGCCAGCAGTGACGGTAGCAATCAGCCCCAGCATTTT.

The CDR3 sequence: CASSPPGLAGEDTQYF. The CDR3 DNA reads TGTGCCAGCAGCCCCCCGGGACTAGCGGGAGAGGATACGCAGTATTTT. This chain links TRBV7-9 with TRBJ2-3; 14 bases match TRBD2. Looked up from germline, CDR1 is SEHNR and CDR2 is FQNEAQ (reference sequence). With 5 bases clipped from V and 6 bases from J, the junction kept 7 bases outside the gene matches. CDR3 length: 16 residues.

The V and J genes are TRBV24-1 and TRBJ2-3, with 9 positions matching TRBD2. The CDR3 is 17 amino acids. V lost 4 bases, J lost 5 bases, and 12 bases stayed unmatched. Germline-derived CDR1 and CDR2 are KGHDR and SFDVKD. CDR3 in DNA: TGTGCCACCAGTGACGGGACTTTAGCGGGAGTGGGAGATACGCAGTATTTT. Translated: CATSDGTLAGVGDTQYF.

V is TRBV30 and J is TRBJ2-3; 7 positions agree with TRBD1. The germline V gene encodes CDR1 GTSNPN and CDR2 SVGIG (reference sequence). V lost 4 bases to trimming and J lost 0 bases; unmatched junction nucleotides: 10. The CDR3 runs 16 residues. The CDR3 loop reads CAWNTRTGSSTDTQYF. The CDR3 DNA reads as TGTGCCTGGAACACTAGGACAGGCAGCAGCACAGATACGCAGTATTTT. Filled out from reference TRBV30 and TRBJ2-3, the complete variable domain reads SQTIHQWPATLVQPVGSPLSLECTVEGTSNPNLYWYRQAAGRGLQLLFYSVGIGQISSEVPQNLSASRPQDRQFILSSKKLLLSDSGFYLCAWNTRTGSSTDTQYFGPGTRLTVL.

J is TRBJ1-5 and V is TRBV7-8; 9 positions agree with TRBD1. This CDR3 has 18 residues. Trimming cost V 3 bases and J 4 bases; bases outside gene matches: 13. Germline values: CDR1 SGHVS, CDR2 FQNEAQ. CDR3 in amino acids: CASSFRGWDREMNQPQHF. CDR3 nucleotide sequence: TGTGCCAGCAGCTTCCGGGGCTGGGACAGGGAAATGAATCAGCCCCAGCATTTT. The whole variable domain, remainder taken from reference TRBV7-8 and TRBJ1-5, is GAGVSQSPRYKVAKRGQDVALRCDPISGHVSLFWYQQALGQGPEFLTYFQNEAQLDKSGLPSDRFFAERPEGSVSTLKIQRTQQEDSAVYLCASSFRGWDREMNQPQHFGDGTRLSIL.

V and J are TRBV5-6 and TRBJ2-1; 7 bases fit TRBD2. The CDR3 loop spans 15 amino acids. Trimming at V came to 2 bases and at J to 7 bases, leaving 9 bases not matched to a gene. The germline V gene encodes CDR1 SGHDT and CDR2 YYEEEE. CDR3 in DNA: TGTGCCAGCAGCTTTGGGCGGGAGTGGGTGAATGAGCAGTTCTTC. It codes for CASSFGREWVNEQFF.

The V call is TRBV2, the J call TRBJ2-7; TRBD1 matches at 7 bases. Unmatched junction bases numbered 17, after V lost 7 bases and J lost 5 bases. This CDR3 has 16 amino acids. Germline CDR1 reads SNHLY; CDR2 reads FYNNEI. DNA for the CDR3: TGTGCCAGCATTATTGGTCGGCAGGGGGAACCCGACGAGCAGTACTTC. Protein: CASIIGRQGEPDEQYF.

This clone was seen just once. This chain uses TRBV19 with TRBJ2-2, with a possible D match to TRBD2 (5 bases). The CDR3 extends over 16 amino acids. The V end lost 3 bases, the J end lost 4 bases, and 15 bases lay between the germline ends. Germline assignment: CDR1 LNHDA and CDR2 SQIVND (reference sequence). DNA of the CDR3: TGTGCCAGTAGTATGCCCCGAGAGGGTGGCACCGGGGAGCTGTTTTTT. Encoded protein: CASSMPREGGTGELFF. Full variable domain (missing parts from reference TRBV19 and TRBJ2-2): DGGITQSPKYLFRKEGQNVTLSCEQNLNHDAMYWYRQDPGQGLRLIYYSQIVNDFQKGDIAEGYSVSREKKESFPLTVTSAQKNPTAFYLCASSMPREGGTGELFFGEGSRLTVL.

The chain employs TRBV11-3 and TRBJ2-3; TRBD1 agrees at 7 bases. The CDR3 contains 15 residues. J was trimmed by 0 bases and V by 5 bases; bases with no gene match: 5. CDR1 is SGHNT and CDR2 is YENEEA in the germline V gene. CDR3 amino acids: CASSHSTGSTDTQYF. CDR3 nucleotide sequence: TGTGCCAGCAGCCATTCGACAGGGAGCACAGATACGCAGTATTTT.

V usage is TRBV30 and J usage is TRBJ1-5, with a possible D match to TRBD1 (6 bases). The CDR3 is 14 amino acids. Per germline, CDR1 GTSNPN and CDR2 SVGIG (reference sequence). Trimming left V 3 bases short and J 0 bases short, with 9 bases between. The CDR3 reads CAWRDSYSNQPQHF. CDR3 coding DNA: TGTGCCTGGAGGGACAGTTATAGCAATCAGCCCCAGCATTTT.

The chain combines TRBV7-9 with TRBJ1-5; D call uncertain. The ends were cut back, 6 bases at V and 11 bases at J, with 14 bases in the middle. Germline V CDR1 and CDR2: SEHNR, FQNEAQ (reference sequence). The CDR3 covers 12 residues. As DNA, the CDR3 is TGTGCCAGCAGTAGAGGACCCGGGGCCCAGCATTTT. This gives the protein CASSRGPGAQHF.